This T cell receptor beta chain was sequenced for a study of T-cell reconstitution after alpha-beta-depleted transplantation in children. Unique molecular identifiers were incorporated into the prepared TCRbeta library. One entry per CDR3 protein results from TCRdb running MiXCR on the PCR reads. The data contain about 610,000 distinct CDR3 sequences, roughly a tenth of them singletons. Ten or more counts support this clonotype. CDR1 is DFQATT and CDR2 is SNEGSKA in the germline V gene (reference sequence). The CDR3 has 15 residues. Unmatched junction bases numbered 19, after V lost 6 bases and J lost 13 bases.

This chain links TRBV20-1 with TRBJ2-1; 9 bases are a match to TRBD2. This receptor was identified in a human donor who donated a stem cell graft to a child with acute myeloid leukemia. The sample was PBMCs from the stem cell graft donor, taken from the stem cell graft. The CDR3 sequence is CSAPPHGTSRSTQFF. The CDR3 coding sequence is TGCAGTGCCCCACCGCACGGGACTAGCCGATCAACACAGTTCTTC.